Listed below are T cell receptor beta chains from one sample, sequenced in a study of blood T cells in healthy people across ages. TCRdb passed the 5' RACE reads through MiXCR, listing each CDR3 protein once. The sample lists 1.8 million or so distinct CDR3 sequences, approximately 40% occurring once. Sequenced: blood. These receptors all stem from a human donor in good health. The conserved cysteine and the conserved F or W are not part of the CDR3 here.

>TRBV12-3/TRBV12-4
ASTFYRGSDTQY
>TRBV11-2
ASSHAWGENYGYT
>TRBV20-1
SATLAEVSYEQY
>TRBV5-1
ASSPRGGENQPQH
>TRBV7-3
ASSHGGVTEAF
>TRBV6-2/TRBV6-3
ASSHHVQTGSWQPQH
>TRBV11-2
ASSLALVREQY
>TRBV5-1
ASSQDPPRTGGNGYT
>TRBV5-1
ASSLESGSNYGYT
>TRBV4-2
AGSPMDRGESSPLH
>TRBV12-3/TRBV12-4
ASSSYGTLDYEQY
>TRBV29-1
SVWVSTDTQY
>TRBV5-6
ASSLSTGSAEKLF
>TRBV7-8
ASSPRRLAGGYEQY
>TRBV28
ASSFNRSPYEQY
>TRBV6-2/TRBV6-3
ASSYSTLEGSYEQY
>TRBV7-2
ASSLSVGGYGELF
>TRBV7-6
ASSEGTSGRGEQF
>TRBV24-1
ATSDRGGPSNEQY
>TRBV29-1
SVVGREATEAF
>TRBV9
ASSVTTWGFGYT
>TRBV20-1
SAARRSGNEQF
>TRBV4-3
AGSQGGGPGANVLT
>TRBV10-3
AINSGVSYNEQF
>TRBV29-1
SVADWEETQY
>TRBV20-1
RVPRGNNEQF
>TRBV5-1
ASSPSWGGNQPQH
>TRBV12-3/TRBV12-4
ASSFLTGQTFNQPQH
>TRBV13
ASSLGNRVYEQY
>TRBV20-1
SARDLESVRGSDEQY